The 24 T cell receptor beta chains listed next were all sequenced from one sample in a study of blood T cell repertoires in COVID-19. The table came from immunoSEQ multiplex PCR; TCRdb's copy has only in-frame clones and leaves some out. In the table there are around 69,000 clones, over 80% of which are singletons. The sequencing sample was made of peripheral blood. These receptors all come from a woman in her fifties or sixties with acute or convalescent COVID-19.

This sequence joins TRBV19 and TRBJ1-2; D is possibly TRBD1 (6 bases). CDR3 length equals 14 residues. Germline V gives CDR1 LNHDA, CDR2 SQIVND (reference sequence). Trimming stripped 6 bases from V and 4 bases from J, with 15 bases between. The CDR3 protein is CASRNTGTSYGYTF. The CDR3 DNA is TGTGCCAGTAGAAATACCGGGACATCCTATGGCTACACCTTC.

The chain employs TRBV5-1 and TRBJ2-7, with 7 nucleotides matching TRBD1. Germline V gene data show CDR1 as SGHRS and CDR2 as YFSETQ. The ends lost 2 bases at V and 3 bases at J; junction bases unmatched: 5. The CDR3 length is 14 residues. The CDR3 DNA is TGCGCCAGCAGCTTCCGACAGGGAAACTACGAGCAGTACTTC. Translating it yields CASSFRQGNYEQYF.

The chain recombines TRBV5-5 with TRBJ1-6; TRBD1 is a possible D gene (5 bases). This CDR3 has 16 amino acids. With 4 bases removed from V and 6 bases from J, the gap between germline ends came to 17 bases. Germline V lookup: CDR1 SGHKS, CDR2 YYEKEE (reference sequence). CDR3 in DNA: TGTGCCAGCAGCCCAGCGACAGTGGAGGGTAATTCACCCCTCCACTTT. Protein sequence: CASSPATVEGNSPLHF.

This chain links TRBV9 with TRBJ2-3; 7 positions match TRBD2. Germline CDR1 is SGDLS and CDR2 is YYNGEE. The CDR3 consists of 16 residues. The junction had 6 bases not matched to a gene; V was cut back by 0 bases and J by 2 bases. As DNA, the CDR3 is TGTGCCAGCAGCGTAGCGGGCGGGGGAACCACAGATACGCAGTATTTT. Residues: CASSVAGGGTTDTQYF.

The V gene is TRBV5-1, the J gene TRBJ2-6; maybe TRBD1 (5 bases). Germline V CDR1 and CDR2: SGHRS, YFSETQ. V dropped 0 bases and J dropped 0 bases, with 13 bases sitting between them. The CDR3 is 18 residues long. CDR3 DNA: TGCGCCAGCAGCTTGGATACCAGGGCCCTCTCTGGGGCCAACGTCCTGACTTTC. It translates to CASSLDTRALSGANVLTF.

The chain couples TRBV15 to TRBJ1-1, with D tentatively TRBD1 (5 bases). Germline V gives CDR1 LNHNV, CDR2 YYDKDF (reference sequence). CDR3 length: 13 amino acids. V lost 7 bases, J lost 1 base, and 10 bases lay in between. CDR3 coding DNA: TGTGCCACCAACCGACAGCAGAACACTGAAGCTTTCTTT. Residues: CATNRQQNTEAFF.

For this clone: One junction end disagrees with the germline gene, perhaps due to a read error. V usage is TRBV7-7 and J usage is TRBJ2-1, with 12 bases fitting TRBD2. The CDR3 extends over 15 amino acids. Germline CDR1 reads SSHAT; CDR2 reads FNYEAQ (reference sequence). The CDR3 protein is CASSSSGGAYNEQFF. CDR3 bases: TGTGCTAGCAGCTCTAGCGGGGGGGCTTACAATGAGCAGTTCTTC.

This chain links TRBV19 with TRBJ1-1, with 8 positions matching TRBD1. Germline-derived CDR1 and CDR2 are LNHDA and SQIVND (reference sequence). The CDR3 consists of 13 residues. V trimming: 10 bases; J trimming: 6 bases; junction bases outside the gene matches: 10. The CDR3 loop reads CATIDRGRPEAFF. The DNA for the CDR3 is TGTGCCACTATAGACAGGGGCCGGCCTGAAGCTTTCTTT.

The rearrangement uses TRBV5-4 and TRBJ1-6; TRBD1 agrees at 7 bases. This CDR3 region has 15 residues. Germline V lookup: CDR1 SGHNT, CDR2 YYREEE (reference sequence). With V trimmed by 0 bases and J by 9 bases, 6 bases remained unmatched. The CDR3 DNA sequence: TGTGCCAGCAGCTTGGCCGGACAGGCGAGTTCACCCCTCCACTTT. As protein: CASSLAGQASSPLHF.

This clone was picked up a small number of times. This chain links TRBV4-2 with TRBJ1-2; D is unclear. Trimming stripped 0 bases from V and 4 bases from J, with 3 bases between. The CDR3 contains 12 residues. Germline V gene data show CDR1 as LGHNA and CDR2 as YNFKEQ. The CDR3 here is CASSQERYGYTF. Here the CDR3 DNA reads TGTGCCAGCAGCCAAGAGCGCTATGGCTACACCTTC.

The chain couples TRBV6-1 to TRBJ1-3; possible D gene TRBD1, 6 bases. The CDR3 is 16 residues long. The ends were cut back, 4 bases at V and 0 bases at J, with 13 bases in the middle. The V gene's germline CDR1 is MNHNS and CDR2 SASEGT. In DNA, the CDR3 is TGTGCCAGCAGTGCAACCGACAGGTTCTCTGGAAACACCATATATTTT. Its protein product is CASSATDRFSGNTIYF.

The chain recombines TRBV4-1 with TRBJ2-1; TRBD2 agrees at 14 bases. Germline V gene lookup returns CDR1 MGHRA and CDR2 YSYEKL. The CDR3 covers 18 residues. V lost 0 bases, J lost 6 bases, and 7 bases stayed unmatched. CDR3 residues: CASSQEGLAGARGNEQFF. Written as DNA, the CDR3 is TGCGCCAGCAGCCAAGAGGGACTAGCGGGAGCCCGAGGCAATGAGCAGTTCTTC.

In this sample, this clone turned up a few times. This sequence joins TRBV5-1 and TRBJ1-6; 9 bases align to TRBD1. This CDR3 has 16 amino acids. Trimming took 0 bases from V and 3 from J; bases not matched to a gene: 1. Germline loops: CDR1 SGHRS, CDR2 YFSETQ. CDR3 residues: CASSLGTGDYNSPLHF. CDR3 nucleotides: TGCGCCAGCAGCTTGGGGACAGGGGACTATAATTCACCCCTCCACTTT. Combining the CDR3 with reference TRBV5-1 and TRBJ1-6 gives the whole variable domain KAGVTQTPRYLIKTRGQQVTLSCSPISGHRSVSWYQQTPGQGLQFLFEYFSETQRNKGNFPGRFSGRQFSNSRSEMNVSTLELGDSALYLCASSLGTGDYNSPLHFGNGTRLTVT.

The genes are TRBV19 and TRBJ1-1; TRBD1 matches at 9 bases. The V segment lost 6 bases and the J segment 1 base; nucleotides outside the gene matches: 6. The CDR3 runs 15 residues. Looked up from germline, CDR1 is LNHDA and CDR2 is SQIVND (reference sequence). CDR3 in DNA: TGTGCCAGTAGGGACAGGGGCGGATGGAACACTGAAGCTTTCTTT. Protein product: CASRDRGGWNTEAFF.

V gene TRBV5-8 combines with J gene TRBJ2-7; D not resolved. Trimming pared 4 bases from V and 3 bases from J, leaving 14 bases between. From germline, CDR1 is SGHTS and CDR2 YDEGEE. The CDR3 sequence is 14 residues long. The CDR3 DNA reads TGTGCCAGCAGCGGCAGCGTATCAAACTACGAGCAGTACTTC. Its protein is CASSGSVSNYEQYF.

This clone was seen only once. CDR3 in amino acids: CASSIGTSGAQETQYF. The CDR3, as DNA: TGTGCCAGCAGCATCGGGACTAGCGGGGCCCAAGAGACCCAGTACTTC. The chain couples TRBV7-8 to TRBJ2-5; 13 nucleotides align to TRBD2. There are 16 residues in the CDR3. In germline, CDR1 is SGHVS, CDR2 FQNEAQ. The ends lost 5 bases at V and 1 base at J; junction bases unmatched: 4.

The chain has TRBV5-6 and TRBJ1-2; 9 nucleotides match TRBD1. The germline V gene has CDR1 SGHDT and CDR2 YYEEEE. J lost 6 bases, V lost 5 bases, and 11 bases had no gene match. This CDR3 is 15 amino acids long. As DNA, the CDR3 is TGTGCCAGCAGAACCGGACAGGGGTTTTTCGATGGCTACACCTTC. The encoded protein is CASRTGQGFFDGYTF.

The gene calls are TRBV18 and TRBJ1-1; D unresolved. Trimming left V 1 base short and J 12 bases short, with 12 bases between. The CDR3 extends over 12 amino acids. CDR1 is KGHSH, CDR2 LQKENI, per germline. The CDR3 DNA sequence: TGTGCCAGCTCACCACAATCCGGGAAAACTTTCTTT. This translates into CASSPQSGKTFF.

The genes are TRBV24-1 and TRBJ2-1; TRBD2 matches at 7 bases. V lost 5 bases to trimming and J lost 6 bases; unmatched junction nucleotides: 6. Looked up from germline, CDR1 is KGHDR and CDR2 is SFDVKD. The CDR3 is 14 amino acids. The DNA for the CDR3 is TGTGCCACCAGTGGCGGGAGTCTTCGCAATGAGCAGTTCTTC. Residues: CATSGGSLRNEQFF.

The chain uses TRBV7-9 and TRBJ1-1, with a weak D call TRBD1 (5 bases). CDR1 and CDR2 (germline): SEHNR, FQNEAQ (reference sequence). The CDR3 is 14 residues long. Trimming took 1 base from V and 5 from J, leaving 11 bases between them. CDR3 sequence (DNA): TGTGCCAGCAGCTTAGTCCAGGGAGGTACTGAAGCTTTCTTT. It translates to CASSLVQGGTEAFF.

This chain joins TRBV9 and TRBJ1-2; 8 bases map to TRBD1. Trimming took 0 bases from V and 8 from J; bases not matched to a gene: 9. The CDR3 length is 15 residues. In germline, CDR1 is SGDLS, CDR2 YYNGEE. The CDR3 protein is CASSVAFGQGQGYTF. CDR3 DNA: TGTGCCAGCAGCGTAGCTTTTGGACAGGGCCAGGGCTACACCTTC.

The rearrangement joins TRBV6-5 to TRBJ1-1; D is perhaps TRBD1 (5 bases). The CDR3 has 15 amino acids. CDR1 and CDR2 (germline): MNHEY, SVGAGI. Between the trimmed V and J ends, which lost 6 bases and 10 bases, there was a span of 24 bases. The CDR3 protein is CASSDRPDSLRGAFF. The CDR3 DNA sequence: TGTGCCAGCAGCGATCGACCAGACAGCCTAAGAGGAGCTTTCTTT.

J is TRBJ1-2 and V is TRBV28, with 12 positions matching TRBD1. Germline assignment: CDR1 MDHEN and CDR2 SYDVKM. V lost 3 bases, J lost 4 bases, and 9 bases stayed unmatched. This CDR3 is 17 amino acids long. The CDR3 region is CASSFQGQGASSYGYTF. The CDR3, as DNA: TGTGCCAGCAGTTTCCAGGGACAGGGGGCAAGTTCCTATGGCTACACCTTC.

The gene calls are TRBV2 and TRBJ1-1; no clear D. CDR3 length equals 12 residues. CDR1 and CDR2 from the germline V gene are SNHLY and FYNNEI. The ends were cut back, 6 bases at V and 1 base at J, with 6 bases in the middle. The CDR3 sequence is CASRRENTEAFF. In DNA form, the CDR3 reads TGTGCCAGCAGACGGGAGAACACTGAAGCTTTCTTT.